This T cell receptor (beta chain) was observed in a study of blood T cell repertoires in COVID-19 (TCRdb year 2020). For the study in its entirety: Samples from collaborators originated in the United States, Italy and Spain and spanned both the acute and convalescent phases of COVID-19. Subjects who had been exposed to COVID-19, were actively infected with it, or had recovered from it provided the deeply sampled blood TCRbeta repertoires that made up the dataset. A freely available public database, intended as a resource for researchers studying the immune response to SARS-CoV-2, is where the repertoires were released. The samples were drawn from the first 160 participants of the ongoing ImmuneRACE study and from some 1,300 subjects provided by 6 global collaborators. Where HLA class I and class II types were available, the types were taken from metadata supplied by the sample provider, not from assay-based typing. The prospective study material was composed of cDNA or gDNA derived from T cells, B-cell-depleted T cells, or PBMCs. The sample metadata nearly always contained a de-identified subject ID, COVID-19 status, age in years and sex.

In the prospective study, participants were about 18 to 89 years old, resided in fewer than 25 geographic areas of the United States, and were enrolled through a virtual design. In the prospective study, cohorts were assigned on the basis of participant-reported clinical history obtained from a screening survey and a study questionnaire. Mobile phlebotomists in the prospective study collected whole blood, serum and a nasopharyngeal or oropharyngeal swab from every participant. Over a 2-month period, participants in the prospective study had the option of providing additional blood draws and questionnaires. Before DNA extraction, prospective study blood samples were shipped either frozen or at room temperature. Overall study outcomes, separate from this receptor: The amount of clinical and demographic metadata varied by source and participant and was provided uncurated.

The immunoSEQ Assay, a bias-controlled multiplex PCR, was used to amplify TCRbeta CDR3 regions from genomic DNA. The authors' analysis ran thus. The number of nucleated cells in each sample was estimated from the amplification of reference gene primers within the assay. To quantify the absolute abundance of each unique TCRbeta CDR3 rearrangement, sequence reads were collapsed and filtered. Productive Simpson clonality was computed per sample as the square root of Simpson's diversity index over productive rearrangements. This immuneACCESS table, as held by TCRdb, lists in-frame sequences with V and J called but not all clones. Of the missing ones, under half trace to an unresolved V gene in checked studies; the others have no known cause. The DNA was the basis for D and trimming; V, J and clone size are from that table. Present in this sample are approximately 220,000 clones, around 85% of which were seen just once. Roughly 1.3% of the sample lies in the top ten.

Regarding this clone: This receptor's antigen is unknown. No much larger clone exists at a distance of one base, and base qualities are not known.

Measured from the cysteine to the phenylalanine, the CDR3 is 16 residues long. The only DNA kept is the CDR3, 48 bases in frame from the first base. CDR1 and CDR2 are drawn from the germline V gene: SGHTA, FQGNSA. Unmatched junction bases come to 9, with V trimmed by 2 bases and J by 6 bases. This receptor was identified in a woman in her forties with acute COVID-19. The sample comprised PBMCs or T cells enriched from blood (not recorded which). The chain joins TRBV7-2 to TRBJ2-4, with 8 central nucleotides matching TRBD1. The CDR3 corresponds to CASSLNGAGGRNIQYF. The DNA sequence is given as TGTGCCAGCAGCTTAAACGGGGCAGGGGGCAGAAACATTCAGTACTTC.